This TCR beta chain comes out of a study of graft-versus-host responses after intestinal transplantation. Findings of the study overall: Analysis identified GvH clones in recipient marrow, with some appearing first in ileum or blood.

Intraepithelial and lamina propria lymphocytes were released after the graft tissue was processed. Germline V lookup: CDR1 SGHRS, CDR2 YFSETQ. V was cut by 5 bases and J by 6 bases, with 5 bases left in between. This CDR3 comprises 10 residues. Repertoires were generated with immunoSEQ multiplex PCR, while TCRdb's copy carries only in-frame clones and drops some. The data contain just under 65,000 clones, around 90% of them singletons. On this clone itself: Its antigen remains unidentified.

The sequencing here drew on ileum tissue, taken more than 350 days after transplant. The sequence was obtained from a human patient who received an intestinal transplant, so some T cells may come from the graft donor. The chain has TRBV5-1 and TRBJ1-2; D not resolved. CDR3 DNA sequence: TGCGCCAGCAGTATTCATGGCTACACCTTC. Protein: CASSIHGYTF.